The clone carrying this T cell receptor (beta chain) was counted many times. This entry comes from a study of T cell repertoires in cytomegalovirus infection. Study details: Based on public TCR beta signatures, there were indications of CMV infection and of a matching HLA type.

The V gene's germline CDR1 is LNHDA and CDR2 SQIVND (reference sequence). Trimming removed 10 bases from V and 7 bases from J; junction bases left unmatched: 11. The CDR3 runs to 16 residues. TCRdb used MiXCR to reprocess the reads, holding one entry per CDR3 protein. The sample contains 560,000 or so distinct CDR3 sequences, 16% of which appear only once. The clonotype was recovered from a human donor in good health (CMV status not recorded). Some clones in this sample may be carry-over from other donors' samples. The specimen was CD8+ T cells from PBMCs. The J gene is TRBJ2-1, the V gene TRBV19, with TRBD2 matching over 15 bases. The CDR3 reads CATAGLAGGGGNEQFF. The DNA of the CDR3 is TGTGCCACCGCGGGACTAGCGGGAGGCGGCGGGAATGAGCAGTTCTTC.